This entry describes one T cell receptor beta chain. The data belong to a study of shared clonotypes between healthy human individuals. Assay: immunoSEQ multiplex PCR; the TCRdb copy retains only in-frame clones and omits some. The table records about 2.3 million clones, just under 95% of them present only once. Germline V gene data show CDR1 as KGHSH and CDR2 as LQKENI. The length of the CDR3 is 13 residues. V was clipped by 2 bases and J by 8 bases, with 11 bases between them. The source of this sequence is a man between 18 and 29 years old in good health. Some clones in this sample may be carry-over from other donors' samples. V and J are TRBV18 and TRBJ2-3; either TRBD1 or TRBD2 may supply D (6 bases each). Material: naive CD4+ T cells from PBMCs. This sample's subset: CD45RA+ positively selected. DNA for the CDR3: TGTGCCAGCTCACCAAGACAGGAGGGTACGCAGTATTTT. Amino acid sequence: CASSPRQEGTQYF.